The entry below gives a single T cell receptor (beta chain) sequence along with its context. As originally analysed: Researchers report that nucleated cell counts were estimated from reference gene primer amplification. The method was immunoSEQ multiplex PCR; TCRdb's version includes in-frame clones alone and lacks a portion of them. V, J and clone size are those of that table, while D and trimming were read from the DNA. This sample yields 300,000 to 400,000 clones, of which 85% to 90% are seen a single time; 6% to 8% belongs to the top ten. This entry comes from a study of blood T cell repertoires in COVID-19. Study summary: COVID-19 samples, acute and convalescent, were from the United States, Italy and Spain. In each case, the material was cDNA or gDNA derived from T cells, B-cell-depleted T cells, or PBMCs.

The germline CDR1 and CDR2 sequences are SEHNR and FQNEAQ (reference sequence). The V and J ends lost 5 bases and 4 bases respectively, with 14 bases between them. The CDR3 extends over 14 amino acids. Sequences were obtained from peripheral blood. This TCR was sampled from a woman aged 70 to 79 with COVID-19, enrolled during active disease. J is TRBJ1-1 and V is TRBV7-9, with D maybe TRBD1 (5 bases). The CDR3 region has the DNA TGTGCCAGCAGCGCGATGGACACGTCCACTGAAGCTTTCTTT. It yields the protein CASSAMDTSTEAFF.